This section outlines one T cell receptor beta chain sequence together with its context. Its matching antigen is unknown. These data are taken from a study of T cell responses to AZD1222 COVID-19 vaccine. Points from the study as a whole: The study reported that nearly half of spike-specific TCRs target unmutated variant regions. It was only a handful of AZD1222 recipients who were seropositive at baseline. The donor cohort was predominantly white British with a female majority, and clonal diversity may have been underestimated.

CDR3 length equals 15 residues. The V gene's germline CDR1 is SGHVS and CDR2 FQNEAQ. Trimming left V 5 bases short and J 6 bases short, with 20 bases between. The protocol was immunoSEQ multiplex PCR, while the TCRdb copy is restricted to in-frame clones and leaves out a portion. Altogether about 110,000 clones are present, more than 75% being singletons, with the ten largest covering 6.5% to 9.5%. This rearrangement joins TRBV7-8 to TRBJ2-7, with D possibly matching TRBD2 (6 bases). The receptor was isolated from an adult in good health. The material sequenced was peripheral blood, taken on day 0 of AZD1222 vaccination. DNA for the CDR3: TGTGCCAGCAGCCCTAGACGGCAGGGACTGCGCGAGCAGTACTTC. Its translation is CASSPRRQGLREQYF.